This entry features one T cell receptor beta chain sequence. Survey-level TCR beta sequencing used the immunoSEQ assay. The table came from immunoSEQ multiplex PCR; TCRdb's copy has only in-frame clones and leaves some out. The sample consists of approximately 53,000 clones, 85% to 95% of them appearing once. This CDR3 is 12 amino acids long. CDR1 is SGHRS, CDR2 YFSETQ, per germline. After removal of 3 bases from V and 15 bases from J, the junction contained 6 bases not matched to a gene. The sequenced sample was PBMCs. The chain employs TRBV5-1 and TRBJ2-2; 9 nucleotides line up with TRBD1. This sequence was found in a man in his forties with rheumatoid arthritis. The CDR3 sequence is CASSYRDRDLFF. CDR3 coding DNA: TGCGCCAGCAGCTACCGGGACAGGGATTTGTTTTTT.